This T cell receptor (beta chain) derives from a study of blood T cell repertoires in COVID-19. At the level of the study: Some COVID-19 samples were acute and others convalescent; all came from the United States, Italy and Spain.

In the authors' methods: How many nucleated cells were present was estimated from reference gene primer amplification. Profiled with immunoSEQ multiplex PCR; TCRdb holds only in-frame clones, not every one. That table furnishes V, J and clone size, whereas the DNA furnished D and trimming. The sample lists approximately 500,000 clones, about 88% occurring once. There are 13 residues in the CDR3. Germline CDR1 is SNHLY and CDR2 is FYNNEI. Trimming removed 6 bases at V and 0 bases at J, with 9 bases between. A Seattle source enrolled patients during active infection and followed them longitudinally. The genes are TRBV2 and TRBJ2-7; D possibly corresponds to TRBD1 (6 bases). The material sequenced was peripheral blood. The sequence was obtained from a woman between 50 and 59 years old with COVID-19, enrolled during active disease. This CDR3 is CASRQDSSYEQYF. CDR3 DNA sequence: TGTGCCAGCAGACAGGACAGCTCCTACGAGCAGTACTTC.